These T cell receptor beta chains were read from a single sample in a study of T cells after yellow fever vaccination. TCRdb re-called the 5' RACE reads through MiXCR, storing one row per CDR3 protein. This sample has a few hundred thousand distinct CDR3 sequences, with roughly a sixth found just once. Sequenced material: PBMCs, taken 5 days after the first yellow fever vaccination. These receptors were taken from a man aged 18 to 30 who received the YFV17D yellow fever vaccine. Both conserved end residues are part of each CDR3. A D gene is named only where the DNA matches it firmly. Clone size, where shown, is once, few, many, or a class for clones that have expanded.

cdr3_aa: CASSPWEGAGELFF; cdr3_nt: TGTGCCAGCAGTCCTTGGGAGGGGGCCGGGGAGCTGTTTTTT; d_call: NA; j_call: TRBJ2-2; cdr3_length: 14; v_call: TRBV12-3/TRBV12-4; clone_size: few
cdr3_aa: CASSAVQGAQNSPLHF; cdr3_nt: TGTGCCAGCAGCGCGGTACAGGGGGCCCAGAATTCACCCCTCCACTTT; d_call: TRBD1; j_call: TRBJ1-6; cdr3_length: 16; v_call: TRBV5-6; clone_size: few
cdr3_aa: CASSLAPGTINSPLHF; cdr3_nt: TGCGCCAGCAGCTTGGCGCCAGGGACAATCAATTCACCCCTCCACTTT; d_call: NA; j_call: TRBJ1-6; cdr3_length: 16; v_call: TRBV5-1; clone_size: few
cdr3_aa: CASSLAFTLLAGGHGDTQYF; cdr3_nt: TGTGCCAGCAGCTTAGCCTTTACCCTTTTAGCGGGGGGGCATGGAGATACGCAGTATTTT; d_call: TRBD2; j_call: TRBJ2-3; cdr3_length: 20; v_call: TRBV7-2; clone_size: NA
cdr3_aa: CAMWDRGPGNTIYF; cdr3_nt: TGTGCCATGTGGGACAGGGGGCCTGGAAACACCATATATTTT; d_call: TRBD1; j_call: TRBJ1-3; cdr3_length: 14; v_call: TRBV10-3; clone_size: NA
cdr3_aa: CASTTGGGRYNEQFF; cdr3_nt: TGTGCCAGCACCACGGGAGGGGGACGCTACAATGAGCAGTTCTTC; d_call: TRBD2; j_call: TRBJ2-1; cdr3_length: 15; v_call: TRBV5-5; clone_size: NA
cdr3_aa: CASSLTSGQIGYNEQFF; cdr3_nt: TGTGCCAGCAGCTTAACCTCGGGACAGATCGGTTACAATGAGCAGTTCTTC; d_call: TRBD1; j_call: TRBJ2-1; cdr3_length: 17; v_call: TRBV7-3; clone_size: few
cdr3_aa: CASSPSALAGDEQFF; cdr3_nt: TGTGCCAGCTCACCATCGGCGCTAGCGGGGGATGAGCAGTTCTTC; d_call: TRBD2; j_call: TRBJ2-1; cdr3_length: 15; v_call: TRBV18; clone_size: NA
cdr3_aa: CASSQGNGGNTIYF; cdr3_nt: TGCGCCAGCAGCCAAGGGAATGGGGGAAACACCATATATTTT; d_call: NA; j_call: TRBJ1-3; cdr3_length: 14; v_call: TRBV4-3; clone_size: NA
cdr3_aa: CASRQGSFEYEQYF; cdr3_nt: TGTGCCAGCAGGCAAGGGAGTTTTGAGTACGAGCAGTACTTC; d_call: NA; j_call: TRBJ2-7; cdr3_length: 14; v_call: TRBV6-1; clone_size: NA
cdr3_aa: CASSQKTGTEDYGYTF; cdr3_nt: TGCGCCAGCAGCCAAAAAACAGGGACGGAGGACTATGGCTACACCTTC; d_call: NA; j_call: TRBJ1-2; cdr3_length: 16; v_call: TRBV4-3; clone_size: NA
cdr3_aa: CASSQGIGYQETQYF; cdr3_nt: TGCGCCAGCAGCCAAGGAATAGGGTACCAAGAGACCCAGTACTTC; d_call: NA; j_call: TRBJ2-5; cdr3_length: 15; v_call: TRBV4-3; clone_size: many
cdr3_aa: CASSVVGGSAFF; cdr3_nt: TGTGCCAGCAGCGTAGTCGGAGGGTCCGCTTTCTTT; d_call: NA; j_call: TRBJ1-1; cdr3_length: 12; v_call: TRBV9; clone_size: NA
cdr3_aa: CASSQGPILSRSNQPQHF; cdr3_nt: TGTGCCAGTAGCCAGGGGCCGATCCTCTCCAGGAGCAATCAGCCCCAGCATTTT; d_call: NA; j_call: TRBJ1-5; cdr3_length: 18; v_call: TRBV19; clone_size: few
cdr3_aa: CSVAETENYGYTF; cdr3_nt: TGCAGCGTTGCGGAGACGGAGAACTATGGCTACACCTTC; d_call: NA; j_call: TRBJ1-2; cdr3_length: 13; v_call: TRBV29-1; clone_size: few
cdr3_aa: CASRDRVDSPLHF; cdr3_nt: TGTGCCAGCAGGGACAGGGTGGATTCACCCCTCCACTTT; d_call: TRBD1; j_call: TRBJ1-6; cdr3_length: 13; v_call: TRBV27; clone_size: NA
cdr3_aa: CAISGQMGNQPQHF; cdr3_nt: TGTGCCATCAGTGGCCAGATGGGCAATCAGCCCCAGCATTTT; d_call: NA; j_call: TRBJ1-5; cdr3_length: 14; v_call: TRBV10-3; clone_size: NA
cdr3_aa: CASSFAGEKLFF; cdr3_nt: TGCGCCAGCAGCTTTGCAGGGGAAAAACTGTTTTTT; d_call: NA; j_call: TRBJ1-4; cdr3_length: 12; v_call: TRBV5-1; clone_size: NA
cdr3_aa: CASSEGRGNEQFF; cdr3_nt: TGTGCCAGCAGTGAAGGAAGAGGGAATGAGCAGTTCTTC; d_call: NA; j_call: TRBJ2-1; cdr3_length: 13; v_call: TRBV25-1; clone_size: few
cdr3_aa: CASSLAVGPEETQYF; cdr3_nt: TGTGCCAGCAGCTTAGCGGTTGGGCCGGAAGAGACCCAGTACTTC; d_call: NA; j_call: TRBJ2-5; cdr3_length: 15; v_call: TRBV5-4; clone_size: few
cdr3_aa: CAIGLGLAGGLAGELFF; cdr3_nt: TGTGCCATCGGCCTTGGACTAGCGGGGGGCTTAGCCGGGGAGCTGTTTTTT; d_call: TRBD2; j_call: TRBJ2-2; cdr3_length: 17; v_call: TRBV7-9; clone_size: NA
cdr3_aa: CATSLGANEQFF; cdr3_nt: TGTGCCACATCGCTAGGGGCAAATGAGCAGTTCTTC; d_call: NA; j_call: TRBJ2-1; cdr3_length: 12; v_call: TRBV12-3/TRBV12-4; clone_size: NA
cdr3_aa: CASSQDPGVKEGEQYF; cdr3_nt: TGCGCCAGCAGCCAAGATCCAGGGGTAAAAGAAGGCGAGCAGTACTTC; d_call: NA; j_call: TRBJ2-7; cdr3_length: 16; v_call: TRBV4-3; clone_size: few
cdr3_aa: CSARVSGGAGDTQYF; cdr3_nt: TGCAGTGCTAGAGTTAGCGGGGGGGCCGGAGATACGCAGTATTTT; d_call: TRBD2; j_call: TRBJ2-3; cdr3_length: 15; v_call: TRBV20-1; clone_size: NA
cdr3_aa: CASSSQGGGEKLFF; cdr3_nt: TGTGCCAGCAGCTCACAAGGGGGAGGGGAAAAACTGTTTTTT; d_call: NA; j_call: TRBJ1-4; cdr3_length: 14; v_call: TRBV9; clone_size: few
cdr3_aa: CSAERGRGGVYEQYF; cdr3_nt: TGCAGTGCCGAACGGGGGCGGGGGGGCGTATACGAGCAGTACTTC; d_call: TRBD2; j_call: TRBJ2-7; cdr3_length: 15; v_call: TRBV20-1; clone_size: NA
cdr3_aa: CASSPAAGNQPQHF; cdr3_nt: TGTGCCAGCAGCCCCGCCGCCGGCAATCAGCCCCAGCATTTT; d_call: NA; j_call: TRBJ1-5; cdr3_length: 14; v_call: TRBV5-6; clone_size: few
cdr3_aa: CASSRQLAGGYNEQFF; cdr3_nt: TGCGCCAGCAGCCGCCAACTAGCGGGGGGGTACAATGAGCAGTTCTTC; d_call: TRBD2; j_call: TRBJ2-1; cdr3_length: 16; v_call: TRBV4-3; clone_size: few
cdr3_aa: CASTNSGHEQFF; cdr3_nt: TGTGCCAGCACCAACAGTGGCCATGAGCAGTTCTTC; d_call: NA; j_call: TRBJ2-1; cdr3_length: 12; v_call: TRBV6-5; clone_size: NA
cdr3_aa: CSARDPRGKPQHF; cdr3_nt: TGCAGTGCTAGAGATCCCAGGGGAAAGCCCCAGCATTTT; d_call: NA; j_call: TRBJ1-5; cdr3_length: 13; v_call: TRBV20-1; clone_size: few
cdr3_aa: CASSGSGGAPDTQYF; cdr3_nt: TGTGCCAGCAGTGGTAGCGGGGGGGCCCCAGATACGCAGTATTTT; d_call: TRBD2; j_call: TRBJ2-3; cdr3_length: 15; v_call: TRBV6-4; clone_size: few